What follows is one TCR beta chain and its context. Its antigen remains unknown. The table came from immunoSEQ multiplex PCR; TCRdb's copy has only in-frame clones and leaves some out. Of tens of thousands of clones listed, more than 60% are singletons. Sequencing in the ViraFEST assay came after antigen-specific CD4+ T cells had been expanded with viral peptide pools, which were used to stimulate PBMC. Scientists isolated CD4+ T cells after an approximately 10-day culture period ended. Infection dated between March and December 2020, before the Alpha, Beta and Delta variants reached the United States. Germline CDR1 and CDR2: LNHDA and SQIVND (reference sequence). CDR3 length: 13 amino acids. The V gene end was trimmed by 4 bases and the J gene end by 2 bases; junction bases not matched to a gene: 2. These data come from a study of vaccination effects on CD4 cells after COVID-19. On the study more broadly: Vaccination followed sampling of two convalescent patients by 16 days and one week respectively.

General study results and limits: Among infection- and vaccine-induced clones, marked clonal contraction occurred late after vaccination.

V usage is TRBV19 and J usage is TRBJ2-7; TRBD1 matches at 7 bases. The sample was CD4+ T cells from PBMCs cultured with a peptide pool, taken before COVID-19 vaccination. The source of this sequence is a human donor who had a prior SARS-CoV-2 infection. The CDR3 protein is CASSRQGTYEQYF. In DNA form, the CDR3 reads TGTGCCAGTAGTAGACAGGGAACCTACGAGCAGTACTTC.